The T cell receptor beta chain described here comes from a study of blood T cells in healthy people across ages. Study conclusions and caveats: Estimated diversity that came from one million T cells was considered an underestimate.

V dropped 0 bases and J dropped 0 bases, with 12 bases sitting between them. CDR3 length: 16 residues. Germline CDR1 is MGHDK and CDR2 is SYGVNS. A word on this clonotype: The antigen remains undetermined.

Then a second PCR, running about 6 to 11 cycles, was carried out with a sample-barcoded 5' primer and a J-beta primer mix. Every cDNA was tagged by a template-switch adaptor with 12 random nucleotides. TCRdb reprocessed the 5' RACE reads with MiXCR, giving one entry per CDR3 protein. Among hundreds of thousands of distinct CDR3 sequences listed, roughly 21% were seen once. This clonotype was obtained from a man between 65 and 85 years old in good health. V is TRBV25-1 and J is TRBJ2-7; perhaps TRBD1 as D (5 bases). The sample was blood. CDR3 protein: CASSEYSRAGSYEQYF. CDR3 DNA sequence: TGTGCCAGCAGTGAATATAGCAGGGCCGGCTCCTACGAGCAGTACTTC.